These 32 T cell receptor beta chains originate from one sample sequenced in a study of T cells in localized non-small cell lung cancer. Generated by immunoSEQ multiplex PCR, the TCRdb table keeps only in-frame clones and is missing some. This table holds about 59,000 clones, 80% to 90% found once. Sequences were derived from peripheral blood, sampled before any cancer treatment. Receptors originate from a man aged 40 to 69 with stage I squamous cell lung carcinoma.

This clone was seen just once. CDR3 residues: CASSRQFDEQFF. DNA for the CDR3: TGCGCCAGCAGTAGACAGTTCGATGAGCAGTTCTTC. V usage is TRBV5-1 and J usage is TRBJ2-1; tentatively, D is TRBD1 (5 bases). The CDR3 is 12 amino acids. The germline gives CDR1 SGHRS, CDR2 YFSETQ. V lost 5 bases and J lost 8, with 11 bases in between.

This clone has a single count. The gene calls are TRBV10-3 and TRBJ1-1; no clear D gene. The CDR3 totals 18 residues. V lost 0 bases, J lost 0 bases, and 17 bases lay in between. Germline CDR1 ENHRY, CDR2 SYGVKD. The CDR3 DNA reads as TGTGCCATCAGTGAGTCGACTCTGCGCGAACAAATGAACACTGAAGCTTTCTTT. Its protein product is CAISESTLREQMNTEAFF.

V usage is TRBV6-1 and J usage is TRBJ1-5; no reliable D call. The CDR3 length is 17 residues. V was pared by 3 bases and J by 0 bases, with 15 bases between. Germline CDR1 is MNHNS and CDR2 is SASEGT. The CDR3, as DNA: TGTGCCAGCAGTGAGAATGTCCCTAAGCATAGCAATCAGCCCCAGCATTTT. As protein: CASSENVPKHSNQPQHF.

The rearrangement joins TRBV28 to TRBJ2-7; D unclear. This CDR3 is 13 amino acids long. CDR1 MDHEN and CDR2 SYDVKM come from the germline V gene. Trimming shortened V by 5 bases and J by 3 bases, and 11 bases separated the two germline ends. CDR3 bases: TGTGCCAGCAGTCCCCCAGGATACTACGAGCAGTACTTC. This gives the protein CASSPPGYYEQYF.

Only a few counts were recorded for this clone. In nucleotides, the CDR3 is TGCAGCGTTGGCCACAGGGACAATCAGCCCCAGCATTTT. This sequence encodes CSVGHRDNQPQHF. J is TRBJ1-5 and V is TRBV29-1, with a tentative D call TRBD1 (6 bases). The germline V and J ends were trimmed by 4 bases and 3 bases, with 10 bases remaining between them. CDR3 size: 13 residues. Germline CDR1 SQVTM, CDR2 ANQGSEA.

This sequence joins TRBV4-1 and TRBJ2-7; D gene uncertain. This CDR3 has 15 amino acids. Trimming took off 0 bases at V and 1 base at J, with 10 bases between the two ends. Per germline, CDR1 MGHRA and CDR2 YSYEKL. CDR3 coding DNA: TGCGCCAGCAGCCAAGATTTGTTCAGGTCCTACGAGCAGTACTTC. Its translation is CASSQDLFRSYEQYF.

V is TRBV7-2 and J is TRBJ2-7; D gene uncertain. The V end was cut by 1 base, the J end by 2 bases, with 15 bases between. This CDR3 contains 16 residues. The germline gives CDR1 SGHTA, CDR2 FQGNSA. The CDR3 reads CASSLDVDTTTYEQYF. CDR3 coding DNA: TGTGCCAGCAGCTTAGATGTGGATACCACCACCTACGAGCAGTACTTC.

This chain joins TRBV7-6 and TRBJ2-7; D remains ambiguous. Deletions cut 5 bases from V and 2 bases from J, with 13 bases between. The CDR3 sequence is 14 residues long. Germline V gives CDR1 SGHVS, CDR2 FNYEAQ. Here the CDR3 DNA reads TGTGCCAGCAGCATTTCCCTGGTTGCCTACGAGCAGTACTTC. Translating gives CASSISLVAYEQYF.

This rearrangement joins TRBV30 to TRBJ2-5; 7 bases match TRBD1. The CDR3 is 15 residues long. Germline CDR1 GTSNPN, CDR2 SVGIG (reference sequence). V lost 1 base, J lost 2 bases, and 7 bases stayed unmatched. For the CDR3, the DNA is TGTGCCTGGAGTGCTACTCCGGGACAGCAAGAGACCCAGTACTTC. The encoded protein is CAWSATPGQQETQYF. Filled out from reference TRBV30 and TRBJ2-5, the complete variable domain reads SQTIHQWPATLVQPVGSPLSLECTVEGTSNPNLYWYRQAAGRGLQLLFYSVGIGQISSEVPQNLSASRPQDRQFILSSKKLLLSDSGFYLCAWSATPGQQETQYFGPGTRLLVL.

This chain connects TRBV6-4 to TRBJ1-2, with D unclear. The CDR3 is 13 residues long. With 6 bases removed from V and 8 bases from J, the gap between germline ends came to 16 bases. The V gene's germline CDR1 is MRHNA and CDR2 SNTAGT. CDR3 coding DNA: TGTGCCAGCAGGCCCCCAGGCGGTGGGGGCTACACCTTC. It encodes CASRPPGGGGYTF.

This chain links TRBV5-1 with TRBJ1-2; D is ambiguous. V shed 4 bases and J shed 5 bases, with 12 bases lying between them. Germline CDR1 reads SGHRS; CDR2 reads YFSETQ. The CDR3 has 13 amino acids. CDR3 in amino acids: CASSPPAGYGYTF. The CDR3 DNA follows: TGCGCCAGCAGCCCCCCCGCGGGTTATGGCTACACCTTC.

V gene TRBV5-1 combines with J gene TRBJ2-3; TRBD1 aligns across 8 bases. CDR1 is SGHRS and CDR2 is YFSETQ in the germline V gene. Trimming at V came to 2 bases and at J to 6 bases, leaving 5 bases not matched to a gene. The CDR3 is 14 amino acids. The CDR3 DNA reads as TGCGCCAGCAGCTTTGACAGGGGTGTGGATACGCAGTATTTT. Protein sequence: CASSFDRGVDTQYF.

This clone has a handful of counts. The J gene is TRBJ1-1, the V gene TRBV14, with D unresolved. Germline loops: CDR1 SGHDN, CDR2 FVKESK. V gave up 9 bases and J gave up 3 bases, with 8 bases separating them. The CDR3 is 11 residues long. CDR3 region: CASASDTEAFF. As DNA, the CDR3 is TGTGCCAGTGCGTCGGACACTGAAGCTTTCTTT.

The chain joins TRBV5-6 to TRBJ2-1; TRBD2 is a possible D gene (6 bases). The CDR3 sequence is 15 residues long. V gave up 3 bases and J gave up 0 bases, with 10 bases separating them. The germline V gene has CDR1 SGHDT and CDR2 YYEEEE. The CDR3 loop is CASSSGLSSYNEQFF. The CDR3 coding sequence is TGTGCCAGCAGCTCGGGACTGAGCTCCTACAATGAGCAGTTCTTC.

V gene TRBV9 combines with J gene TRBJ1-3, with no clear D. This CDR3 has 15 residues. The V end lost 0 bases, the J end lost 9 bases, and 16 bases lay between the germline ends. Per the germline V gene, CDR1 is SGDLS and CDR2 is YYNGEE. The CDR3 spells CASSVASTALGTIYF. DNA of the CDR3: TGTGCCAGCAGCGTAGCGTCGACGGCACTCGGCACCATATATTTT.

The gene calls are TRBV7-9 and TRBJ1-4; D gene ambiguous. V gave up 4 bases and J gave up 7 bases, with 7 bases separating them. From germline, CDR1 is SEHNR and CDR2 FQNEAQ (reference sequence). The CDR3 runs 12 residues. The CDR3 DNA reads TGTGCCAGCAGCTCCTTAGGTGAAAAACTGTTTTTT. Protein sequence: CASSSLGEKLFF.

This chain uses TRBV18 with TRBJ2-5; D call uncertain. CDR1 is KGHSH, CDR2 LQKENI, per germline. The CDR3 has 15 amino acids. V was clipped by 3 bases and J by 2 bases, with 13 bases between them. The CDR3 nucleotides read TGTGCCAGCTCACCCATTGGGATGCTGCAAGAGACCCAGTACTTC. This codes for CASSPIGMLQETQYF.

This clone has more than one count but fewer than ten. The chain has TRBV5-1 and TRBJ2-7; D might be TRBD1 or TRBD2, each matching 6 bases. The CDR3 extends over 14 amino acids. Per the germline V gene, CDR1 is SGHRS and CDR2 is YFSETQ. The ends were cut back, 5 bases at V and 2 bases at J, with 14 bases in the middle. Here the CDR3 reads CASRATGGPYEQYF. The CDR3 nucleotides read TGCGCCAGCAGAGCGACAGGAGGGCCCTACGAGCAGTACTTC.

The chain combines TRBV19 with TRBJ2-1; D remains ambiguous. Deletions cut 4 bases from V and 8 bases from J, with 15 bases between. Germline V lookup: CDR1 LNHDA, CDR2 SQIVND (reference sequence). There are 14 residues in the CDR3. CDR3 region: CASSTPVYADEQFF. For the CDR3, the DNA is TGTGCCAGTAGTACCCCCGTCTATGCGGATGAGCAGTTCTTC.

The rearrangement links TRBV15 to TRBJ2-7, with 7 positions matching TRBD2. CDR1 is LNHNV and CDR2 is YYDKDF in the germline V gene (reference sequence). Unmatched junction bases numbered 6, after V lost 8 bases and J lost 2 bases. This CDR3 is 13 amino acids long. In DNA, the CDR3 is TGTGCCACCGGGGCTAGCGGAACCTACGAGCAGTACTTC. Translated: CATGASGTYEQYF.

This chain connects TRBV6-5 to TRBJ1-1; D not resolved. The CDR3 has 15 amino acids. Trimming stripped 6 bases from V and 1 base from J, with 15 bases between. CDR1 and CDR2 from the germline V gene are MNHEY and SVGAGI. For the CDR3, the DNA is TGTGCCAGCAGGACTCGAGGAGTCGGGAACACTGAAGCTTTCTTT. Encoded protein: CASRTRGVGNTEAFF.

This clone was detected once. The chain carries TRBV28 and TRBJ1-1; possible D gene TRBD1, 5 bases. The CDR3 covers 15 residues. Germline CDR1 is MDHEN and CDR2 is SYDVKM. Deletions cut 6 bases from V and 0 bases from J, with 14 bases between. CDR3 nucleotide sequence: TGTGCCAGCAGCCGAGGCGGGGGGTTGAACACTGAAGCTTTCTTT. Protein: CASSRGGGLNTEAFF.

This sequence joins TRBV19 and TRBJ1-4; D not certain. The V and J ends lost 6 bases and 0 bases respectively, with 23 bases between them. The germline V gene has CDR1 LNHDA and CDR2 SQIVND (reference sequence). The CDR3 spans 19 residues. The CDR3 region has the DNA TGTGCCAGTAGACAGACATGGGGATGGCGGGATGCAACTAATGAAAAACTGTTTTTT. Amino acid sequence: CASRQTWGWRDATNEKLFF.

This sequence joins TRBV6-5 and TRBJ2-3; 15 bases are shared with TRBD2. V was pared by 6 bases and J by 7 bases, with 5 bases of the junction left unmatched. The germline V gene has CDR1 MNHEY and CDR2 SVGAGI. The CDR3 totals 15 residues. CDR3 loop: CASRGGLAGGNTQYF. CDR3 coding DNA: TGTGCCAGCAGGGGGGGACTAGCGGGAGGAAATACGCAGTATTTT.

This clone turned up a few times. This is likely an artifact of a read error, given a far larger clone one base away. The CDR3 DNA follows: TGCGCCAGCAGCTCGGACGCGAGCTCCTACGAGCAGTACTTC. Translating gives CASSSDASSYEQYF. The chain uses TRBV5-1 and TRBJ2-7; D not certain. Trimming removed 3 bases from V and 0 bases from J, with 10 bases in between. Germline values: CDR1 SGHRS, CDR2 YFSETQ. The CDR3 is 14 amino acids.

CDR3: CASKEGQGASYEQYF. CDR3 coding DNA: TGTGCCAGTAAGGAAGGACAGGGGGCGTCCTACGAGCAGTACTTC. V and J are TRBV19 and TRBJ2-7, with 11 bases identical to TRBD1. CDR3 length: 15 residues. Germline CDR1 is LNHDA and CDR2 is SQIVND (reference sequence). With V trimmed by 7 bases and J by 1 base, 6 bases remained unmatched.

This rearrangement joins TRBV6-6 to TRBJ2-5, with D tentatively TRBD1 (5 bases). Germline V gene data show CDR1 as MNHNY and CDR2 as SVGAGI (reference sequence). With 5 bases removed from V and 5 bases from J, the gap between germline ends came to 18 bases. This CDR3 has 15 amino acids. The CDR3 sequence is CASSPSQGRYETQYF. CDR3 nucleotides: TGTGCCAGCAGTCCGAGCCAGGGTCGGTATGAGACCCAGTACTTC.

This chain links TRBV5-1 with TRBJ2-7; D may be TRBD1 (6 bases). This CDR3 is built from 12 residues. With 4 bases removed from V and 6 bases from J, the gap between germline ends came to 11 bases. CDR1 and CDR2 from the germline V gene are SGHRS and YFSETQ. This CDR3 is CASSPGTIEQYF. As DNA, the CDR3 is TGCGCCAGCAGCCCCGGGACAATCGAGCAGTACTTC.

The chain couples TRBV28 to TRBJ2-1, with 15 bases that match TRBD2. V lost 6 bases to trimming and J lost 4 bases; unmatched junction nucleotides: 4. CDR1 is MDHEN, CDR2 SYDVKM, per germline. The CDR3 totals 16 residues. The CDR3, as DNA: TGTGCCAGCAGGAGAGGGACTAGCGGGAGGTACAATGAGCAGTTCTTC. Translating gives CASRRGTSGRYNEQFF.

This clone appeared once. V gene TRBV28 combines with J gene TRBJ2-7, with TRBD1 identical over 7 bases. Germline-derived CDR1 and CDR2 are MDHEN and SYDVKM. The trim removed 5 bases at V and 4 bases at J, leaving 5 bases unmatched. The CDR3 totals 13 residues. CDR3 DNA sequence: TGTGCCAGCAGTGAAGGGGGCAGGTACGAGCAGTACTTC. Translating gives CASSEGGRYEQYF.

In its sample, this clone was seen a few times. This chain joins TRBV19 and TRBJ2-2; no firm D call. The V end lost 2 bases, the J end lost 6 bases, and 7 bases lay between the germline ends. The germline V gene has CDR1 LNHDA and CDR2 SQIVND (reference sequence). The CDR3 totals 13 residues. The CDR3: CASSIQVSGELFF. Written as DNA, the CDR3 is TGTGCCAGTAGTATACAGGTCTCCGGGGAGCTGTTTTTT.

The rearrangement links TRBV19 to TRBJ2-1, with unresolved D. This CDR3 is built from 12 residues. CDR1 is LNHDA, CDR2 SQIVND, per germline (reference sequence). Trimming cost V 5 bases and J 2 bases, with 4 bases left between them. CDR3: CASSQAYNEQFF. CDR3 nucleotide sequence: TGTGCCAGTAGTCAAGCCTACAATGAGCAGTTCTTC.